This TCR beta chain came from a study of T-cell memory formation after mild COVID-19. TCRdb independently ran MiXCR on the 5' RACE reads; one entry per CDR3 protein. The sample carries approximately 150,000 distinct CDR3 sequences, around 5.8% recorded once. This clonotype occurred many times. Looked up from germline, CDR1 is SGDLS and CDR2 is YYNGEE. The CDR3 totals 16 residues. Trimming left V 4 bases short and J 2 bases short, with 18 bases between. The sample was PBMCs or a T cell subset sorted from them (not recorded which). This clonotype originated in an adult woman who had mild COVID-19 (a few samples of this study predate the infection). Cell type and time point are not known. V usage is TRBV9 and J usage is TRBJ2-5; D gene ambiguous. This CDR3 reads CASSSSDGRSQETQYF. Here the CDR3 DNA reads TGTGCCAGCAGCTCCTCGGACGGGCGTTCTCAAGAGACCCAGTACTTC.